The next 18 T cell receptor beta chains were all read from a single sample in a study of shared clonotypes between healthy human individuals (dated by TCRdb to the early 2020s). The library was obtained by the immunoSEQ multiplex PCR assay. TCRdb limited this immuneACCESS table to in-frame rearrangements with V and J called. A share of clones is missing; checked studies link under half to unresolved V genes, and the rest is unexplained. Here the sample has 2 million to 2.5 million clones; 80% to 95% occur a single time. Of the sample, roughly 0.34% falls within the top ten clones. Sequences were obtained from naive CD4+ T cells from PBMCs. The cell subset or site tag for this specimen amounts to: CD45RA+ positively selected. The receptors originated from a man between 18 and 29 years old in good health. Some clones in this sample may be carry-over from other donors' samples.

This chain connects TRBV6-1 to TRBJ2-5; possibly TRBD1 for D (6 bases). The CDR3 consists of 12 residues. Germline V gene lookup returns CDR1 MNHNS and CDR2 SASEGT. V was shortened by 8 bases and J by 2 bases, with 9 bases between the two germline ends. The DNA of the CDR3 is TGTGCCAGCGGACAGCATCAAGAGACCCAGTACTTC. Encoded protein: CASGQHQETQYF.

In the case of this clone: Other DNA sequences within the sample encode an identical CDR3. The chain joins TRBV28 to TRBJ2-7, with TRBD1 matching 7 bases. V was pared by 6 bases and J by 2 bases, with 7 bases of the junction left unmatched. The CDR3 loop spans 14 amino acids. Germline V lookup: CDR1 MDHEN, CDR2 SYDVKM. CDR3 sequence (DNA): TGTGCCAGCAGCACCCGACAGGGCGCCTACGAGCAGTACTTC. Translated, it gives CASSTRQGAYEQYF.

The chain links TRBV14 to TRBJ1-4; no firm D call. V was trimmed by 1 base and J by 5 bases, leaving 2 bases between them. The CDR3 spans 12 residues. Germline loops: CDR1 SGHDN, CDR2 FVKESK. The chain's CDR3 is CASSQVNEKLFF. Here the CDR3 DNA reads TGTGCCAGCAGCCAAGTGAATGAAAAACTGTTTTTT.

The CDR3 DNA is TGCAGCGGCCTTTTCAGCGGGAGGGATACGCAGTATTTT. Its translation: CSGLFSGRDTQYF. The gene calls are TRBV29-1 and TRBJ2-3; 9 nucleotides agree with TRBD2. Looked up from germline, CDR1 is SQVTM and CDR2 is ANQGSEA. This CDR3 spans 13 amino acids. V lost 7 bases, J lost 6 bases, and 8 bases stayed unmatched.

This chain uses TRBV5-8 with TRBJ2-5; 12 positions agree with TRBD2. Germline CDR1 reads SGHTS; CDR2 reads YDEGEE. The CDR3 covers 16 residues. The V gene end was trimmed by 2 bases and the J gene end by 0 bases; junction bases not matched to a gene: 2. CDR3 sequence (DNA): TGTGCCAGCAGCTTTACTAGCGGGAGGTACCAAGAGACCCAGTACTTC. Protein sequence: CASSFTSGRYQETQYF.

The V call is TRBV21-1, the J call TRBJ2-7; TRBD2 is taken as the D call from the table, unchecked against the DNA. TRBV21-1 counts as a pseudogene. The CDR3 is made up of 17 amino acids. The CDR3 protein is CASSGSPSGRRVYEQYF. CDR3 coding DNA: TGTGCCAGCAGCGGGTCCCCTAGCGGGAGAAGGGTCTACGAGCAGTACTTC.

This chain uses TRBV5-1 with TRBJ2-1, with 9 positions matching TRBD2. This CDR3 spans 15 amino acids. With 3 bases clipped from V and 3 bases from J, the junction kept 4 bases outside the gene matches. CDR1 is SGHRS, CDR2 YFSETQ, per germline. The CDR3 is CASSSSSGVYNEQFF. CDR3 coding DNA: TGCGCCAGCAGCTCCTCTAGCGGGGTCTACAATGAGCAGTTCTTC.

The chain joins TRBV18 to TRBJ2-7; D call uncertain. The germline V gene encodes CDR1 KGHSH and CDR2 LQKENI. The CDR3 consists of 12 residues. V lost 4 bases, J lost 4 bases, and 8 bases lay in between. For the CDR3, the DNA is TGTGCCAGCTCACTTCAGGAATACGAGCAGTACTTC. Translating it yields CASSLQEYEQYF.

This chain links TRBV7-6 with TRBJ1-4; D might be TRBD1 (5 bases). The CDR3 spans 15 residues. V gave up 2 bases and J gave up 3 bases, with 10 bases separating them. Germline CDR1 is SGHVS and CDR2 is FNYEAQ. Here the CDR3 DNA reads TGTGCCAGCAGCTTATTCCAGGGAGCTAATGAAAAACTGTTTTTT. Its translation is CASSLFQGANEKLFF.

The V gene is TRBV7-2, the J gene TRBJ2-1; D uncertain. The CDR3 has 15 residues. Germline lookup yields CDR1 SGHTA and CDR2 FQGNSA. The V and J ends lost 4 bases and 0 bases respectively, with 10 bases between them. CDR3 in amino acids: CASSWARSSYNEQFF. Here the CDR3 DNA reads TGTGCCAGCAGCTGGGCCCGGAGCTCCTACAATGAGCAGTTCTTC. Filled out from reference TRBV7-2 and TRBJ2-1, the complete variable domain reads GAGVSQSPSNKVTEKGKDVELRCDPISGHTALYWYRQSLGQGLEFLIYFQGNSAPDKSGLPSDRFSAERTGGSVSTLTIQRTQQEDSAVYLCASSWARSSYNEQFFGPGTRLTVL.

Note on this clone: In the same sample, other DNA sequences code for this CDR3. The chain has TRBV5-1 and TRBJ2-7; a possible D gene is TRBD2 (7 bases). Germline values: CDR1 SGHRS, CDR2 YFSETQ. Deletions cut 4 bases from V and 0 bases from J, with 14 bases between. The CDR3 sequence is 15 residues long. The CDR3 sequence: CASSPRGGSSYEQYF. The CDR3 DNA follows: TGCGCCAGCAGCCCGAGGGGGGGCTCCTCCTACGAGCAGTACTTC. Combining the CDR3 with reference TRBV5-1 and TRBJ2-7 gives the whole variable domain KAGVTQTPRYLIKTRGQQVTLSCSPISGHRSVSWYQQTPGQGLQFLFEYFSETQRNKGNFPGRFSGRQFSNSRSEMNVSTLELGDSALYLCASSPRGGSSYEQYFGPGTRLTVT.

This rearrangement joins TRBV15 to TRBJ2-1; TRBD1 aligns across 7 bases. This CDR3 has 15 residues. The V segment lost 3 bases and the J segment 4 bases; nucleotides outside the gene matches: 6. Looked up from germline, CDR1 is LNHNV and CDR2 is YYDKDF (reference sequence). The CDR3 region is CATSSAQTGYNEQFF. CDR3 nucleotide sequence: TGTGCCACCAGCAGCGCCCAGACAGGGTACAATGAGCAGTTCTTC.

The chain couples TRBV11-2 to TRBJ2-7; TRBD2 agrees at 7 bases. In germline, CDR1 is SGHAT, CDR2 FQNNGV. Unmatched junction bases numbered 12, after V lost 2 bases and J lost 5 bases. CDR3 length equals 16 residues. The CDR3 loop is CASSLRSGGSRDEQYF. The CDR3 nucleotides are TGTGCCAGCAGCTTAAGGTCCGGCGGGAGTAGGGACGAGCAGTACTTC.

This chain's CDR3 is CAWSPGMREDSYEQYF. The CDR3 DNA sequence: TGTGCCTGGAGTCCCGGCATGCGGGAGGACTCCTACGAGCAGTACTTC. The chain carries TRBV30 and TRBJ2-7, with 8 bases matching TRBD2. There are 16 residues in the CDR3. The germline V gene has CDR1 GTSNPN and CDR2 SVGIG (reference sequence). V lost 2 bases, J lost 0 bases, and 9 bases stayed unmatched.

This chain links TRBV5-1 with TRBJ1-2; D gene uncertain. Trimming shortened V by 0 bases and J by 8 bases, and 11 bases separated the two germline ends. The CDR3 contains 13 residues. Germline assignment: CDR1 SGHRS and CDR2 YFSETQ. The DNA for the CDR3 is TGCGCCAGCAGCTTGGACGTAATCGGCGGCTACACCTTC. Translation: CASSLDVIGGYTF. The whole variable domain, filled in from reference TRBV5-1 and TRBJ1-2, reads KAGVTQTPRYLIKTRGQQVTLSCSPISGHRSVSWYQQTPGQGLQFLFEYFSETQRNKGNFPGRFSGRQFSNSRSEMNVSTLELGDSALYLCASSLDVIGGYTFGSGTRLTVV.

A single count supports this clone. V and J are TRBV7-2 and TRBJ2-1, with TRBD2 matching over 10 bases. Germline CDR1 and CDR2: SGHTA and FQGNSA. This CDR3 is 18 amino acids long. V dropped 1 base and J dropped 5; count of bases not matched to a gene: 11. This CDR3 reads CASSLEIGGLAVDNEQFF. In DNA, the CDR3 is TGTGCCAGCAGCTTAGAGATAGGAGGACTAGCGGTCGACAATGAGCAGTTCTTC.

On this clone: Different DNA sequences within this sample yield the same CDR3. In DNA form, the CDR3 reads TGTGCCAGCAGCGCCGGACCGAACACTAACTATGGCTACACCTTC. It codes for CASSAGPNTNYGYTF. The V call is TRBV9, the J call TRBJ1-2; D not certain. Germline V gene sequence: CDR1 SGDLS, CDR2 YYNGEE. The CDR3 length is 15 residues. The V gene lost 3 bases and the J gene lost 0 bases, with 12 bases spanning the gap.

This clone was seen only once. This chain uses TRBV28 with TRBJ1-5, with 8 nucleotides matching TRBD1. The V segment lost 4 bases and the J segment 3 bases; nucleotides outside the gene matches: 5. CDR1 and CDR2 (germline): MDHEN, SYDVKM. This CDR3 comprises 15 residues. The chain's CDR3 is CASSSRDRINQPQHF. The CDR3 DNA reads as TGTGCCAGCAGTTCCCGGGACAGGATCAATCAGCCCCAGCATTTT.